This T cell receptor (beta chain) came from a study of shared clonotypes between healthy human individuals. The table came from immunoSEQ multiplex PCR; TCRdb's copy has only in-frame clones and leaves some out. The sample shows approximately 1,000,000 clones, 70% to 85% of them seen only once. The ends were cut back, 0 bases at V and 0 bases at J, with 5 bases in the middle. The CDR3 has 13 residues. CDR1 is GTSNPN, CDR2 SVGIG, per germline (reference sequence). This rearrangement joins TRBV30 to TRBJ1-2, with D unclear. The sample was memory CD4+ T cells from PBMCs. Subset reported: CD45RA-negative fraction. This clonotype was sampled from a man aged 18 to 29 in good health. Some clones in this sample may be carry-over from other donors' samples. The CDR3 sequence: CAWSVESNYGYTF. CDR3 in DNA: TGTGCCTGGAGTGTGGAGTCTAACTATGGCTACACCTTC.